Below, 21 T cell receptor beta chains from the same sample are listed, as sequenced in a study of T cell repertoires in cytomegalovirus infection. Each CDR3 protein is one row after TCRdb ran MiXCR on the reads. The table has 680,000 or so distinct CDR3 sequences, roughly 33% seen once. The antigens for these receptors are not known. Sequenced material: cultured PBMCs, taken from culture after CMV antigen stimulation. These receptors came from a human donor in good health (CMV status not recorded). Some clones in this sample may be carry-over from other donors' samples.

This clonotype came up a few times. The genes are TRBV4-1 and TRBJ2-1; no clear D gene. Trimming took off 7 bases at V and 0 bases at J, with 13 bases between the two ends. Germline V gives CDR1 MGHRA, CDR2 YSYEKL. The CDR3 is 15 residues long. CDR3: CASTLTIGSYNEQFF. CDR3 DNA: TGCGCCAGCACACTGACGATTGGCTCCTACAATGAGCAGTTCTTC.

The gene calls are TRBV6-2 or TRBV6-3 and TRBJ2-6; D is undetermined. Trimming took 7 bases from V and 0 from J, leaving 7 bases between them. This CDR3 region has 14 residues. In germline, CDR1 is MNHEY, CDR2 SVGEGT. The CDR3 region is CASKRSSGANVLTF. As DNA, the CDR3 is TGTGCCAGCAAAAGGTCCTCTGGGGCCAACGTCCTGACTTTC.

This clonotype showed up just a few times. The chain uses TRBV7-2 and TRBJ2-5; possibly TRBD2 for D (5 bases). The CDR3 consists of 14 residues. The V gene lost 5 bases and the J gene lost 4 bases, with 14 bases spanning the gap. The germline V gene encodes CDR1 SGHTA and CDR2 FQGNSA. The CDR3, as DNA: TGTGCCAGCAGCGTAGACGAGGGAAGAGAGACCCAGTACTTC. Amino acid sequence: CASSVDEGRETQYF.

A few counts support this clonotype. This chain connects TRBV12-5 to TRBJ1-1; D possibly corresponds to TRBD1 (6 bases). Looked up from germline, CDR1 is LGHNT and CDR2 is FRNRAP. The CDR3 extends over 12 amino acids. The V end lost 3 bases, the J end lost 4 bases, and 6 bases lay between the germline ends. The CDR3 sequence: CASGLQGTEAFF. In DNA form, the CDR3 reads TGTGCTAGTGGTTTACAGGGCACTGAAGCTTTCTTT.

The chain recombines TRBV27 with TRBJ1-1; 7 nucleotides agree with TRBD1. The V gene end was trimmed by 6 bases and the J gene end by 1 base; junction bases not matched to a gene: 8. CDR1 and CDR2 (germline): MNHEY, SMNVEV (reference sequence). CDR3 length equals 15 residues. The CDR3 DNA follows: TGTGCCAGCAGCAAGATCCGGGACAGGAACACTGAAGCTTTCTTT. This gives the protein CASSKIRDRNTEAFF.

The gene calls are TRBV28 and TRBJ1-2; the match to TRBD1 covers 8 bases. Germline assignment: CDR1 MDHEN and CDR2 SYDVKM. CDR3 size: 16 residues. Losses at the gene ends were 4 bases for V and 3 bases for J; bases not matched to a gene: 10. CDR3 sequence: CASSSLVRGRDYGYTF. DNA for the CDR3: TGTGCCAGCAGTTCCCTGGTCAGGGGGCGAGACTATGGCTACACCTTC.

This clonotype came up once. This chain links TRBV12-3 or TRBV12-4 with TRBJ2-5; D gene uncertain. The V gene lost 6 bases and the J gene lost 4 bases, with 12 bases spanning the gap. The CDR3 sequence is 13 residues long. The CDR3 spells CASSWNRLETQYF. DNA for the CDR3: TGTGCCAGCAGCTGGAATCGATTAGAGACCCAGTACTTC.

V usage is TRBV5-5 and J usage is TRBJ2-7; no reliable D call. Germline values: CDR1 SGHKS, CDR2 YYEKEE (reference sequence). V lost 0 bases and J lost 3, with 13 bases in between. The CDR3 has 15 amino acids. The CDR3 coding sequence is TGTGCCAGCAGCTTGGTTGGCCAGAAATACTACGAGCAGTACTTC. Translated, it gives CASSLVGQKYYEQYF.

This sequence joins TRBV10-2 and TRBJ2-3, with a weak D call TRBD2 (6 bases). From germline, CDR1 is WSHSY and CDR2 SAAADI. V shed 8 bases and J shed 4 bases, with 16 bases lying between them. The CDR3 totals 14 residues. CDR3 sequence (DNA): TGCGCCAGCGCGGATAGCGGTAGGGCAGATACGCAGTATTTT. It is translated as CASADSGRADTQYF.

The rearrangement uses TRBV19 and TRBJ2-7; D gene ambiguous. Trimming shortened V by 5 bases and J by 5 bases, and 10 bases separated the two germline ends. The CDR3 spans 12 residues. Germline CDR1 and CDR2: LNHDA and SQIVND (reference sequence). The chain's CDR3 is CASSADGHEQYF. For the CDR3, the DNA is TGTGCCAGTAGTGCCGATGGGCACGAGCAGTACTTC.

The rearrangement uses TRBV11-2 and TRBJ1-2; a possible D gene is TRBD1 (5 bases). The germline V gene has CDR1 SGHAT and CDR2 FQNNGV. V was cut by 1 base and J by 8 bases, with 11 bases left in between. The CDR3 has 13 residues. CDR3 in amino acids: CASSLGGTTGYTF. As DNA, the CDR3 is TGTGCCAGCAGCTTAGGTGGGACTACGGGCTACACCTTC.

This clonotype was recorded a few times. The V call is TRBV7-2, the J call TRBJ2-1; D is uncertain. This CDR3 spans 16 amino acids. Germline V CDR1 and CDR2: SGHTA, FQGNSA. The V end was cut by 5 bases, the J end by 0 bases, with 14 bases between. The CDR3 nucleotides read TGTGCCAGCAGCCTAGATCAGCTTAGCTCCTACAATGAGCAGTTCTTC. Its translation is CASSLDQLSSYNEQFF.

The chain is built from TRBV19 and TRBJ1-5; 8 nucleotides align to TRBD1. The V gene end was trimmed by 6 bases and the J gene end by 3 bases; junction bases not matched to a gene: 7. There are 15 residues in the CDR3. Germline assignment: CDR1 LNHDA and CDR2 SQIVND (reference sequence). CDR3 loop: CASSLGQGANQPQHF. In nucleotides, the CDR3 is TGTGCCAGTAGCCTAGGACAGGGCGCCAATCAGCCCCAGCATTTT.

The chain links TRBV4-1 to TRBJ1-5; perhaps TRBD1 as D (6 bases). The ends were cut back, 1 base at V and 2 bases at J, with 12 bases in the middle. Germline V gene sequence: CDR1 MGHRA, CDR2 YSYEKL. The CDR3 loop spans 16 amino acids. CDR3 coding DNA: TGCGCCAGCAGCCAAGGTCCCGGACAGCGCAATCAGCCCCAGCATTTT. Encoded protein: CASSQGPGQRNQPQHF.

This chain uses TRBV4-1 with TRBJ2-7, with 9 bases matching TRBD1. Germline V gives CDR1 MGHRA, CDR2 YSYEKL. The CDR3 runs to 15 residues. The V and J ends lost 4 bases and 4 bases, in that order; junction bases with no gene match: 8. The CDR3 reads CASSLPGQGGYEQYF. DNA of the CDR3: TGCGCCAGCAGCCTACCGGGACAGGGAGGTTACGAGCAGTACTTC.

This clonotype was counted between two and nine times. This chain joins TRBV29-1 and TRBJ2-3; either TRBD1 or TRBD2 may supply D (6 bases each). The CDR3 covers 11 residues. The germline V gene has CDR1 SQVTM and CDR2 ANQGSEA. Trimming took off 6 bases at V and 4 bases at J, with 8 bases between the two ends. CDR3 coding DNA: TGCAGCGTCGGGGGCCCAGATACGCAGTATTTT. Protein sequence: CSVGGPDTQYF.

The table lists this clonotype with a few counts. J is TRBJ2-7 and V is TRBV2; D is possibly TRBD1 (6 bases). The CDR3 runs to 14 residues. Trimming took 6 bases from V and 4 from J, leaving 16 bases between them. The germline V gene has CDR1 SNHLY and CDR2 FYNNEI. This chain's CDR3 is CASSIRDKGYEQYF. The CDR3 DNA sequence: TGTGCCAGCAGCATCCGGGACAAGGGTTACGAGCAGTACTTC.

This clonotype was seen a few times. This sequence joins TRBV25-1 and TRBJ2-3; tentative D call: TRBD2 (6 bases). V shed 2 bases and J shed 1 base, with 10 bases lying between them. The CDR3 totals 15 residues. CDR1 and CDR2 from the germline V gene are MGHDK and SYGVNS. CDR3 nucleotide sequence: TGTGCCAGCAGTGAAATGTCGGGGGGCACAGATACGCAGTATTTT. Translated, it gives CASSEMSGGTDTQYF.

J is TRBJ2-3 and V is TRBV27, with 13 bases aligning to TRBD2. Germline trimming cut 5 bases from V and 6 bases from J; bases unmatched to any gene: 8. The CDR3 sequence is 16 residues long. Germline CDR1 and CDR2: MNHEY and SMNVEV (reference sequence). This CDR3 reads CASSVLAGGPGDTQYF. Here the CDR3 DNA reads TGTGCCAGCAGTGTACTAGCGGGAGGGCCGGGGGATACGCAGTATTTT.

This clonotype was detected ten times or more. V usage is TRBV7-2 and J usage is TRBJ2-1; a possible D gene is TRBD2 (6 bases). V gave up 5 bases and J gave up 6 bases, with 20 bases separating them. The CDR3 is made up of 16 amino acids. Per the germline V gene, CDR1 is SGHTA and CDR2 is FQGNSA. DNA for the CDR3: TGTGCCAGCAGCGCTAGGGACTCTTCATGGGGCAATGAGCAGTTCTTC. It translates to CASSARDSSWGNEQFF.

This clonotype has a handful of counts. The rearrangement joins TRBV6-5 to TRBJ1-6, with 11 bases aligning to TRBD1. The junction had 6 bases not matched to a gene; V was cut back by 7 bases and J by 10 bases. The germline gives CDR1 MNHEY, CDR2 SVGAGI. This CDR3 contains 14 residues. In DNA form, the CDR3 reads TGTGCCAGCAAATGGGACAGGGGGAGATCACCCCTCCACTTT. Residues: CASKWDRGRSPLHF.